This passage covers 2 T cell receptor beta chains from one sample sequenced in a study of T cells in Graves' hyperthyroidism and ophthalmopathy. RNA transcripts provided the source from which TCR beta CDR3 regions were amplified. HTBI primers drove first-round RT-PCR of the TCR CDR3. TCRdb itself ran the multiplex PCR reads through MiXCR, one entry per CDR3 protein. The sample yields approximately 610,000 distinct CDR3 sequences, roughly 15% seen once. The sample comprised blood. The receptors derive from a woman aged 40 to 50 with Graves' ophthalmopathy.

This clonotype was counted at least ten times. The chain is built from TRBV19 and TRBJ2-1; 9 nucleotides line up with TRBD2. Losses at the gene ends were 5 bases for V and 4 bases for J; bases not matched to a gene: 9. Germline V CDR1 and CDR2: LNHDA, SQIVND (reference sequence). The length of the CDR3 is 16 residues. In DNA form, the CDR3 reads TGTGCCAGTAGTCCCTCCAGTAGCGGGAGTTACAATGAGCAGTTCTTC. Amino acid sequence: CASSPSSSGSYNEQFF.

This clonotype was counted ten times or more. The chain recombines TRBV11-2 with TRBJ2-7; 8 bases match TRBD1. Germline CDR1 SGHAT, CDR2 FQNNGV. Losses at the gene ends were 3 bases for V and 0 bases for J; bases not matched to a gene: 4. CDR3 length: 15 residues. CDR3 amino acids: CASSLGTGYSYEQYF. The CDR3 region has the DNA TGTGCCAGCAGCTTGGGGACAGGCTACTCCTACGAGCAGTACTTC.